These T cell receptor beta chains were read from a single sample in a study of cytomegalovirus exposure and HLA in healthy donors. This table comes from immunoSEQ multiplex PCR, and its TCRdb copy is limited to in-frame clones, with some not included. This table holds approximately 140,000 clones, around four fifths found once. Sequencing input: PBMCs. The receptor set was obtained from a middle-aged woman in good health and CMV-seropositive. Both conserved end residues are part of each CDR3. D genes are given only for firm matches. Clone size is stated in some rows and not others, as once, few, many or a class when expanded.

V,J,size,D,DNA,CDR3
TRBV7-9,TRBJ2-7,NA,NA,TGTGCCAGCAGGATCGCCGGGACTGCCTACGAGCAGTACTTC,CASRIAGTAYEQYF
TRBV6-5,TRBJ2-7,NA,NA,TGTGCCAGCAGTTACGGTCTAGGTATGCACGAGCAGTACTTC,CASSYGLGMHEQYF
TRBV25-1,TRBJ2-7,NA,NA,TGTGCCAGCAGGACTACTAGCGAGCAGTACTTC,CASRTTSEQYF
TRBV6-1,TRBJ1-5,NA,TRBD1,TGTGCCAGCAGTGACCCGGGGACAGGGGATAGCAATCAGCCCCAGCATTTT,CASSDPGTGDSNQPQHF
TRBV7-9,TRBJ2-2,NA,TRBD1,TGTGCCAGCAGCTCACAGGGGGCGGGCACCGGGGAGCTGTTTTTT,CASSSQGAGTGELFF
TRBV4-1,TRBJ2-7,NA,TRBD1,TGCGCCAGCAGCCAGATGGCGACCGGGACAGGGTATTTTGGATTGACGGGCGAGCAGTACTTC,CASSQMATGTGYFGLTGEQYF
TRBV29-1,TRBJ1-1,once,NA,TGCAGCGCTGGAGTAAACACTGAAGCTTTCTTT,CSAGVNTEAFF
TRBV6-5,TRBJ2-5,NA,TRBD1,TGTGCCAGCAGCTCCGACAGGGATATATCCGAGACCCAGTACTTC,CASSSDRDISETQYF
TRBV5-6,TRBJ2-7,few,TRBD2,TGTGCCAGCAGCCTGAAGACTAGCGGTTATTCCTACGAGCAGTACTTC,CASSLKTSGYSYEQYF
TRBV27,TRBJ1-6,NA,TRBD1,TGTGCCAGCAGTTTATGGGGACAGCCCGGTGACTATAATTCACCCCTCCACTTT,CASSLWGQPGDYNSPLHF
TRBV5-1,TRBJ1-4,NA,NA,TGCGCCAGCAGCTTGACGGCAGGGCTGCAGGAAAAACTGTTTTTT,CASSLTAGLQEKLFF
TRBV5-1,TRBJ1-3,NA,NA,TGCGCCAGCAGCTCGGGAACAAGTGGAAACACCATATATTTT,CASSSGTSGNTIYF
TRBV4-1,TRBJ2-3,NA,NA,TGCGCCAGCAGCCTTTCCAAGGGGGGGATCACAGATACGCAGTATTTT,CASSLSKGGITDTQYF
TRBV7-9,TRBJ2-3,NA,TRBD2,TGTGCCAGCAGCGATAGCGGGGGGAGCACAGATACGCAGTATTTT,CASSDSGGSTDTQYF
TRBV7-9,TRBJ1-2,NA,NA,TGTGCCAGCAGCGCCGGCAGGGTGAATGGCTACACCTTC,CASSAGRVNGYTF
TRBV5-6,TRBJ2-1,NA,TRBD2,TGTGCCAGCAGCTTGCTAGCGGGAGGGATTGAGCAGTTCTTC,CASSLLAGGIEQFF
TRBV29-1,TRBJ1-2,once,NA,TGCAGCGGTCTGGGAGACTATGGCTACACCTTC,CSGLGDYGYTF
TRBV2,TRBJ1-5,few,TRBD1,TGTGCCAGCAGCCTCGGGACAGTGGGCAATCAGCCCCAGCATTTT,CASSLGTVGNQPQHF
TRBV5-1,TRBJ2-7,NA,TRBD2,TGCGCCAGCAGCTTAGGTAGCGGGGGGACCTACGAGCAGTACTTC,CASSLGSGGTYEQYF
TRBV7-7,TRBJ1-1,NA,TRBD1,TGTGCTAGCAGCCCGGCCCGGACAGGGGGCACTGAAGCTTTCTTT,CASSPARTGGTEAFF
TRBV29-1,TRBJ2-1,NA,NA,TGCAGCGTTGAAGATTCGAGGGTCAATGAGCAGTTCTTC,CSVEDSRVNEQFF
TRBV11-2,TRBJ1-3,NA,NA,TGTGCCAGCAGCTTAGGTTTCCTACGGTCTGGAAACACCATATATTTT,CASSLGFLRSGNTIYF
TRBV2,TRBJ1-6,once,NA,TGTGCCAGCAGTGAACCCTTTGGAGGTTCACCCCTCCACTTT,CASSEPFGGSPLHF
TRBV18,TRBJ1-1,NA,NA,TGTGCCAGCTCACCACCCAAGACAGGGAACACTGAAGCTTTCTTT,CASSPPKTGNTEAFF
TRBV29-1,TRBJ2-7,few,NA,TGCAGCGTCCTTGAGGGAGCCTACGTCGAGCAGTACTTC,CSVLEGAYVEQYF
TRBV11-2,TRBJ1-6,NA,TRBD1,TGTGCCAGCAGCTTAGTCCGGACAGGCCCTTCACCCCTCCACTTT,CASSLVRTGPSPLHF
TRBV5-1,TRBJ2-7,NA,TRBD1,TGCGCCAGCAGCAAAGGACAGGGGGCCTACGAGCAGTACTTC,CASSKGQGAYEQYF
TRBV5-1,TRBJ2-3,NA,TRBD1,TGCGCCAGCAGGACAGGGGGTGTCACAGATACGCAGTATTTT,CASRTGGVTDTQYF
TRBV6-1,TRBJ2-7,NA,TRBD1,TGTGCCAGCCCGGGACAGGGGGCTTCGGCCGAGCAGTACTTC,CASPGQGASAEQYF
TRBV7-2,TRBJ2-3,NA,NA,TGTGCCAGCAGCTTCACTAGTTCAGATACGCAGTATTTT,CASSFTSSDTQYF
TRBV2,TRBJ2-6,NA,NA,TGTGCCAGCATATTAGGAGGGTCAGGGGCCAACGTCCTGACTTTC,CASILGGSGANVLTF
TRBV21-1,TRBJ1-5,NA,NA,TGTGCCAGCAGCAAAGTGAGGCGGCCCTATAGCAATCAGCCCCAGCATTTT,CASSKVRRPYSNQPQHF
TRBV7-3,TRBJ1-5,once,TRBD1,TGTGCCAGCAGCTTAGGTACAGGGGGCAATCAGCCCCAGCATTTT,CASSLGTGGNQPQHF
TRBV7-9,TRBJ1-2,NA,TRBD1,TGTTCCAGCAGCTTAATACCAGGGGACAGGGCGACTAACTATGGCTACACCTTC,CSSSLIPGDRATNYGYTF
TRBV4-3,TRBJ1-1,many,NA,TGCGCCAGCAGCCAAGAGGTGGCAGGGTATACTGAAGCTTTCTTT,CASSQEVAGYTEAFF
TRBV28,TRBJ1-2,NA,NA,TGTGCCAGCAGTTTTGGGGGGGCCCGCTATGGCTACACCTTC,CASSFGGARYGYTF
TRBV5-1,TRBJ2-5,NA,NA,TGCGCCAGCAGCTTGGCCGTCGAGGGAGGTCAAGAGACCCAGTACTTC,CASSLAVEGGQETQYF
TRBV5-1,TRBJ2-3,once,TRBD2,TGCGCCAGCAGCTTGGGAGTAGCGGGATCGAGATACCTCGATTATACGCAGTATTTT,CASSLGVAGSRYLDYTQYF
TRBV15,TRBJ2-7,NA,TRBD2,TGTGCCACCAGCGGGAGGGGCGAGCAGTACTTC,CATSGRGEQYF
TRBV6-5,TRBJ2-7,NA,TRBD1,TGTGCCAGCAGCTCGGACAGGGCCCCTTACGAGCAGTACTTC,CASSSDRAPYEQYF
TRBV2,TRBJ2-7,NA,TRBD1,TGTGCCGGACAGGGACAGGGTTCCTACGAGCAGTACTTC,CAGQGQGSYEQYF
TRBV28,TRBJ2-3,once,TRBD2,TGTGCCAGCAGTTTACTGGGGACTAGCGGGAGTAGCACAGATACGCAGTATTTT,CASSLLGTSGSSTDTQYF
TRBV30,TRBJ2-3,NA,TRBD2,TGTGCCTGGAAGCCCGGGGAGGGCCGGCCTAGCACAGATACGCAGTATTTT,CAWKPGEGRPSTDTQYF
TRBV2,TRBJ2-5,once,TRBD2,TGTGCCAGCAGTGCTAGCGGGGGGGAGGGGACCCAGTACTTC,CASSASGGEGTQYF
TRBV5-1,TRBJ1-2,NA,NA,TGCGCCAGCAGCCTGGATATCTATGGCTACACCTTC,CASSLDIYGYTF